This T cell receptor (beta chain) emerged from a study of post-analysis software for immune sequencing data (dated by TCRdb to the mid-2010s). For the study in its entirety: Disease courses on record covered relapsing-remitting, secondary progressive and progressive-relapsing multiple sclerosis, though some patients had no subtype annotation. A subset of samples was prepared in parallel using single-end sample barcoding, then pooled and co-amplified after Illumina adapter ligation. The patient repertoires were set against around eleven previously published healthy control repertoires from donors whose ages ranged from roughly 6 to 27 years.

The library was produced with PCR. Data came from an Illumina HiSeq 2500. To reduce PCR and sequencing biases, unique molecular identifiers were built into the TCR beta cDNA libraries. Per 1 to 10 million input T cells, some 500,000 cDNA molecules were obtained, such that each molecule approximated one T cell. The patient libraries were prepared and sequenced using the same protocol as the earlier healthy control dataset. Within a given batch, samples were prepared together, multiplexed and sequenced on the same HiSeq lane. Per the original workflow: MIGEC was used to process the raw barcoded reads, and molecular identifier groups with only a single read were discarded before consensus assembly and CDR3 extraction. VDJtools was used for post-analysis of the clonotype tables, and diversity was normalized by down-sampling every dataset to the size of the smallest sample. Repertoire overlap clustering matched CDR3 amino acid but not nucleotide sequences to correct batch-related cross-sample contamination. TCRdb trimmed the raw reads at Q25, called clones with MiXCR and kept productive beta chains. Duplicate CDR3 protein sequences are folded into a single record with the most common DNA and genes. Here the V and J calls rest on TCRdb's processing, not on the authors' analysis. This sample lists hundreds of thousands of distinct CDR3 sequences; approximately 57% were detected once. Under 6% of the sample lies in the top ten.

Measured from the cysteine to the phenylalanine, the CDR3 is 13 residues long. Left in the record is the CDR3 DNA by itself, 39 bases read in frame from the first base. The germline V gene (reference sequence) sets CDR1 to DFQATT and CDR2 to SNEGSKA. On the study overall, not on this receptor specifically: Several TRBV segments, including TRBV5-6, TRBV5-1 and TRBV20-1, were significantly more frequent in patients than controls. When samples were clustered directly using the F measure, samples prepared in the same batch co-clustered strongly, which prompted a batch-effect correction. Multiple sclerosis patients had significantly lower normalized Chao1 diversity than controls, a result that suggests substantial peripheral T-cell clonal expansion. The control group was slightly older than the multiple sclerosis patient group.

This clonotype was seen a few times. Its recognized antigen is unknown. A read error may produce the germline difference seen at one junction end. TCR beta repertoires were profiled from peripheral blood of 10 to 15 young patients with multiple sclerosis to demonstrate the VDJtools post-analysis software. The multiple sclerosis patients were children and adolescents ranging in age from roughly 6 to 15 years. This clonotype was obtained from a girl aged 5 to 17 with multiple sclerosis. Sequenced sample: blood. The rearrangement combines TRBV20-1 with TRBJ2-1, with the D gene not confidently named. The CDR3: CSAHLSSYNERFF. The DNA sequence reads TGCAGTGCGCACCTTAGCTCCTACAATGAGCGGTTCTTC.